Below, 12 T cell receptor beta chains from the same sample are listed, as sequenced in a study of blood T cell repertoires in COVID-19. The repertoire was sequenced with immunoSEQ multiplex PCR; TCRdb's copy has only in-frame clones and lacks some. This sample yields about 170,000 clones, of which less than 85% are seen a single time; roughly 10% belongs to the top ten. The source material was peripheral blood. Every receptor here comes from a woman older than 75 with active or convalescent COVID-19.

The chain joins TRBV6-5 to TRBJ2-1; D perhaps matches TRBD2 (6 bases). Germline lookup yields CDR1 MNHEY and CDR2 SVGAGI. The V end was cut by 6 bases, the J end by 5 bases, with 14 bases between. CDR3 length equals 14 residues. The chain's CDR3 is CASRSGTGNNEQFF. The CDR3 bases are TGTGCCAGCAGATCCGGGACTGGGAACAATGAGCAGTTCTTC.

This chain connects TRBV6-5 to TRBJ2-3; D perhaps matches TRBD2 (5 bases). Trimming took 6 bases from V and 1 from J, leaving 8 bases between them. Germline values: CDR1 MNHEY, CDR2 SVGAGI. CDR3 size: 13 residues. The CDR3 coding sequence is TGTGCCAGCAGCGAGCGGCGCACAGATACGCAGTATTTT. It yields the protein CASSERRTDTQYF.

The chain employs TRBV28 and TRBJ2-1, with 7 bases that match TRBD1. The germline V gene has CDR1 MDHEN and CDR2 SYDVKM. CDR3 length equals 15 residues. Trimming took 5 bases from V and 2 from J; bases not matched to a gene: 6. This CDR3 is CASSRTGTAYNEQFF. The CDR3 DNA sequence: TGTGCCAGCAGTCGGACAGGTACAGCCTACAATGAGCAGTTCTTC.

The genes are TRBV5-1 and TRBJ2-2; TRBD2 matches at 12 bases. Looked up from germline, CDR1 is SGHRS and CDR2 is YFSETQ. CDR3 length equals 16 residues. The V segment lost 5 bases and the J segment 3 bases; nucleotides outside the gene matches: 5. The CDR3, as DNA: TGCGCCAGCAGACATACTAGCGGGAGGCACACCGGGGAGCTGTTTTTT. Its protein is CASRHTSGRHTGELFF.

This chain connects TRBV5-1 to TRBJ2-2, with D perhaps TRBD2 (5 bases). The CDR3 totals 14 residues. Trimming pared 6 bases from V and 4 bases from J, leaving 13 bases between. Germline CDR1 reads SGHRS; CDR2 reads YFSETQ. Written as DNA, the CDR3 is TGCGCCAGCACCCTTGCCGGGGTCACCGGGGAGCTGTTTTTT. Protein product: CASTLAGVTGELFF.

The chain is built from TRBV10-1 and TRBJ2-1, with TRBD2 matching 8 bases. This CDR3 is built from 17 residues. Germline V lookup: CDR1 WNHNN, CDR2 SYGVQD (reference sequence). The junction had 4 bases not matched to a gene; V was cut back by 0 bases and J by 0 bases. For the CDR3, the DNA is TGCGCCAGCAGTGAGTCGAGGCTAGCGGGCTCCTACAATGAGCAGTTCTTC. It translates to CASSESRLAGSYNEQFF.

This clone appeared once. The gene calls are TRBV27 and TRBJ2-1; the D gene is possibly TRBD1 (6 bases). The ends were cut back, 6 bases at V and 7 bases at J, with 19 bases in the middle. Germline V CDR1 and CDR2: MNHEY, SMNVEV (reference sequence). CDR3 length equals 15 residues. The chain's CDR3 is CASSQQGPSGNEQFF. In DNA, the CDR3 is TGTGCCAGCAGCCAACAGGGTCCTTCGGGAAATGAGCAGTTCTTC.

This clone was found a few times. The chain links TRBV27 to TRBJ2-7; 10 bases are shared with TRBD1. The CDR3 consists of 14 residues. V dropped 5 bases and J dropped 6; count of bases not matched to a gene: 7. Germline CDR1 and CDR2: MNHEY and SMNVEV (reference sequence). The CDR3 DNA is TGTGCCAGCAGTCGAGGACAGGGGGTAGGCGAGCAGTACTTC. This sequence encodes CASSRGQGVGEQYF.

This clone was counted a single time. The CDR3 nucleotides read TGCGCCAGCAGCCAGCAGCCCCAGGGAGGAACTGAAGCTTTCTTT. It yields the protein CASSQQPQGGTEAFF. The chain carries TRBV5-1 and TRBJ1-1; maybe TRBD1 (5 bases). Per germline, CDR1 SGHRS and CDR2 YFSETQ. This CDR3 contains 15 residues. The V and J ends lost 4 bases and 5 bases respectively, with 18 bases between them.

This chain links TRBV12-3 or TRBV12-4 with TRBJ1-6; D remains unclear. The CDR3 totals 13 residues. Trimming pared 4 bases from V and 9 bases from J, leaving 10 bases between. The CDR3 sequence is CASSSTQISPLHF. For the CDR3, the DNA is TGTGCCAGCAGTTCGACTCAGATTTCACCCCTCCACTTT.

A few counts support this clone. The rearrangement joins TRBV5-1 to TRBJ2-2; possible D gene TRBD2, 6 bases. CDR1 is SGHRS and CDR2 is YFSETQ in the germline V gene. The V end was cut by 4 bases, the J end by 6 bases, with 13 bases between. This CDR3 has 14 amino acids. DNA for the CDR3: TGCGCCAGCAGCCAGGACTGGGAGGCCGGGGAGCTGTTTTTT. As protein: CASSQDWEAGELFF.

The chain carries TRBV6-6 and TRBJ2-5; D is uncertain. The V gene lost 2 bases and the J gene lost 5 bases, with 6 bases spanning the gap. This CDR3 is built from 12 residues. The V gene's germline CDR1 is MNHNY and CDR2 SVGAGI (reference sequence). The CDR3 reads CASSYISETQYF. As DNA, the CDR3 is TGTGCCAGCAGTTACATTTCGGAGACCCAGTACTTC.